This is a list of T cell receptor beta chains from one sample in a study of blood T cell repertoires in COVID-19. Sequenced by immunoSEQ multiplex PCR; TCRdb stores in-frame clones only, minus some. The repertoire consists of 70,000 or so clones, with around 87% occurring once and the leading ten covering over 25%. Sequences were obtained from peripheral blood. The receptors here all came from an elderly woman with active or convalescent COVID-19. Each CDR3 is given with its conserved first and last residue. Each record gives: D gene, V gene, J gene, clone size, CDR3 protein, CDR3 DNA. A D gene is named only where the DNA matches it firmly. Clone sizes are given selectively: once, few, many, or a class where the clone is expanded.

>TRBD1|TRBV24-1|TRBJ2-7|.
CATSETGGTYEQYF
TGTGCCACCAGTGAGACAGGGGGTACGTACGAGCAGTACTTC
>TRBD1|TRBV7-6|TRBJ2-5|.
CASSLDGTGPETQYF
TGTGCCAGCAGCTTAGATGGGACAGGTCCCGAGACCCAGTACTTC
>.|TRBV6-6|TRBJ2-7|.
CASGLDWSYEQYF
TGTGCCAGCGGATTGGACTGGTCCTACGAGCAGTACTTC
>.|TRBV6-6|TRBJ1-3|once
CASRITGIGGNTIYF
TGTGCCAGCAGAATAACAGGGATCGGGGGAAACACCATATATTTT
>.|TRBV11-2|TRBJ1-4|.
CASSRGGNEKLFF
TGTGCCAGCAGCAGGGGGGGTAATGAAAAACTGTTTTTT
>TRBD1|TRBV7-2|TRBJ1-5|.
CASSLSVTGGWQPQHF
TGTGCCAGCAGCTTGAGCGTAACAGGGGGCTGGCAGCCCCAGCATTTT
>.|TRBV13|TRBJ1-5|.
CASSLGGPSNQPQHF
TGTGCCAGCAGCTTAGGGGGCCCTAGCAATCAGCCCCAGCATTTT
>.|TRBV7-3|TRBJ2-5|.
CASSLTSSGTQYF
TGTGCCAGCAGCCTGACTAGTTCCGGGACCCAGTACTTC
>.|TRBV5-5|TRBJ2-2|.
CASSLKEAGATGELFF
TGTGCCAGCTCCTTGAAGGAGGCGGGGGCCACCGGGGAGCTGTTTTTT
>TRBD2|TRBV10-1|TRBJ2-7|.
CASSCGGYEQYF
TGCGCCAGCAGTTGCGGGGGCTACGAGCAGTACTTC
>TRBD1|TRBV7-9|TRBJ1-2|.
CASSLAITGGYGYTF
TGTGCCAGCAGCCTCGCGATTACAGGGGGATATGGCTACACCTTC
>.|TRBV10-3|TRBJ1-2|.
CAISDGQYGYTF
TGTGCCATCAGTGATGGACAATATGGCTACACCTTC
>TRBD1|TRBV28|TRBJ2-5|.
CASSLDNRGQTQYF
TGTGCCAGCAGTTTGGACAACAGGGGCCAGACCCAGTACTTC
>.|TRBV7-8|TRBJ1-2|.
CASSLAVGGNYGYTF
TGTGCCAGCAGCTTAGCTGTAGGGGGAAACTATGGCTACACCTTC
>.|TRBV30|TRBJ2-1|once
CAWREFNEQFF
TGTGCCTGGAGGGAGTTCAATGAGCAGTTCTTC
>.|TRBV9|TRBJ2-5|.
CASSSTPGLEETQYF
TGTGCCAGCAGCTCAACCCCGGGACTGGAAGAGACCCAGTACTTC
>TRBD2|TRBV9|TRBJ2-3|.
CASSLGLALTDTQYF
TGTGCCAGCAGCCTTGGACTAGCTCTGACAGATACGCAGTATTTT
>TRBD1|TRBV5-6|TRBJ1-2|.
CASSQGQEYGYTF
TGTGCCAGCAGCCAGGGACAGGAGTATGGCTACACCTTC
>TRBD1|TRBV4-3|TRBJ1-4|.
CASSLRPGTGGEKLFF
TGCGCCAGCAGCCTCAGACCCGGGACAGGGGGCGAAAAACTGTTTTTT
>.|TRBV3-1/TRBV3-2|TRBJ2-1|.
CASRSHNEQFF
TGTGCCAGCAGAAGCCACAATGAGCAGTTCTTC
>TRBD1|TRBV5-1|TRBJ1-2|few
CASSTGTGEGYTF
TGCGCCAGCAGCACTGGGACAGGGGAAGGCTACACCTTC
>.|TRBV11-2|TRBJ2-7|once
CASSFSQRPSGEQYF
TGTGCCAGCAGCTTCAGCCAGCGACCATCGGGGGAGCAGTACTTC
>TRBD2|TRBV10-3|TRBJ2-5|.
CATTSGGGGETQYF
TGTGCCACCACATCGGGGGGTGGCGGAGAGACCCAGTACTTC
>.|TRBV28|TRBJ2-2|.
CASSLLSRVTGELFF
TGTGCCAGCAGTTTATTAAGCAGGGTCACCGGGGAGCTGTTTTTT
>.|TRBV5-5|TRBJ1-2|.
CASSPDGNYGYTF
TGTGCCAGCAGCCCTGACGGGAACTATGGCTACACCTTC
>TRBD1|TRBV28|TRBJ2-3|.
CASRDRTTDTQYF
TGTGCCAGCCGGGACAGGACTACAGATACGCAGTATTTT
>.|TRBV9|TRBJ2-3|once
CASSVQSADTQYF
TGTGCCAGCAGCGTACAGTCCGCTGATACGCAGTATTTT
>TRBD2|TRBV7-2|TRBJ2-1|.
CASSLVVGGGNNEQFF
TGTGCCAGCAGCTTAGTGGTCGGCGGGGGAAACAATGAGCAGTTCTTC